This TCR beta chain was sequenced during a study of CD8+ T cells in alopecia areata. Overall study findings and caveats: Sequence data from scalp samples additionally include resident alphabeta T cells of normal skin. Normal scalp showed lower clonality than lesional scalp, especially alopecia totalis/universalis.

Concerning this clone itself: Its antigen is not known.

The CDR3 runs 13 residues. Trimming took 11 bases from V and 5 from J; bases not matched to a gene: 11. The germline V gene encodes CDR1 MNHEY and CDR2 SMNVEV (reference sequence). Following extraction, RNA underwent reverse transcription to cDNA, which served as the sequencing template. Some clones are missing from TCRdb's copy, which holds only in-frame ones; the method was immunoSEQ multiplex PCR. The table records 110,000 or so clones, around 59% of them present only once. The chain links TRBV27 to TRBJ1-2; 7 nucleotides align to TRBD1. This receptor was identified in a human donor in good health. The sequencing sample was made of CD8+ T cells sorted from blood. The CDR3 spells CAPIPGTEYGYTF. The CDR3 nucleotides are TGTGCCCCCATCCCCGGGACAGAATATGGCTACACCTTC.